Following are 19 T cell receptor beta chains from one sample sequenced in a study of blood T cell repertoires in COVID-19. The method was immunoSEQ multiplex PCR; TCRdb's version includes in-frame clones alone and lacks a portion of them. The top ten hold 0.99% of the sample, which has under 200,000 clones, roughly 86% seen once. The sequencing input was peripheral blood. The receptors were gathered from a man aged 18 to 30 with acute or convalescent COVID-19.

The V call is TRBV28, the J call TRBJ2-2; TRBD2 aligns across 8 bases. V trimming: 8 bases; J trimming: 6 bases; junction bases outside the gene matches: 11. The CDR3 is 15 residues long. Per germline, CDR1 MDHEN and CDR2 SYDVKM. The CDR3 nucleotides are TGTGCCAGCTCCTCGGGGGGGCTAGCCGCCGGGGAGCTGTTTTTT. As protein: CASSSGGLAAGELFF.

This rearrangement joins TRBV6-5 to TRBJ1-2; TRBD1 aligns across 8 bases. The CDR3 length is 12 residues. Per the germline V gene, CDR1 is MNHEY and CDR2 is SVGAGI. V gave up 5 bases and J gave up 8 bases; unmatched junction bases: 4. The CDR3 is CASSQGARGYTF. The DNA of the CDR3 is TGTGCCAGCAGTCAGGGGGCGCGCGGCTACACCTTC.

The genes are TRBV28 and TRBJ1-2; D is undetermined. The V end was cut by 2 bases, the J end by 1 base, with 5 bases between. Per germline, CDR1 MDHEN and CDR2 SYDVKM. The CDR3 spans 13 residues. CDR3 sequence reads: CASSLVNNYGYTF. CDR3 in DNA: TGTGCCAGCAGTTTAGTCAATAACTATGGCTACACCTTC.

This chain uses TRBV19 with TRBJ1-1; 7 nucleotides match TRBD1. From germline, CDR1 is LNHDA and CDR2 SQIVND (reference sequence). The CDR3 length is 13 residues. J was trimmed by 6 bases and V by 3 bases; bases with no gene match: 4. CDR3 residues: CASSIDRDSEAFF. CDR3 bases: TGTGCCAGTAGTATCGACAGGGACTCTGAAGCTTTCTTT. The whole variable domain, filled in from reference TRBV19 and TRBJ1-1, reads DGGITQSPKYLFRKEGQNVTLSCEQNLNHDAMYWYRQDPGQGLRLIYYSQIVNDFQKGDIAEGYSVSREKKESFPLTVTSAQKNPTAFYLCASSIDRDSEAFFGQGTRLTVV.

The V call is TRBV6-5, the J call TRBJ1-2, with D possibly TRBD1 on 5 matching bases. V dropped 0 bases and J dropped 4 bases, with 15 bases sitting between them. Germline loops: CDR1 MNHEY, CDR2 SVGAGI. The CDR3 is made up of 16 amino acids. The CDR3, as DNA: TGTGCCAGCAGTTACTCGGGCCAGGGATCGGTCTATGGCTACACCTTC. It encodes CASSYSGQGSVYGYTF.

The genes are TRBV24-1 and TRBJ1-2, with D possibly TRBD1 on 6 matching bases. This CDR3 comprises 13 residues. From germline, CDR1 is KGHDR and CDR2 SFDVKD. V was shortened by 9 bases and J by 4 bases, with 14 bases between the two germline ends. CDR3 nucleotides: TGTGCCACCGGAAATACAGGGTCCTATGGCTACACCTTC. Its protein is CATGNTGSYGYTF.

This clone was detected a few times. The genes are TRBV5-1 and TRBJ2-7, with TRBD2 matching over 11 bases. Germline V gene sequence: CDR1 SGHRS, CDR2 YFSETQ. The CDR3 extends over 15 amino acids. Trimming cost V 0 bases and J 4 bases; bases outside gene matches: 3. Here the CDR3 DNA reads TGCGCCAGCAGCTTGGAGCCTAGCGGGGGGTACGAGCAGTACTTC. Translating it yields CASSLEPSGGYEQYF. Supplemented by reference TRBV5-1 and TRBJ2-7, the full variable domain reads KAGVTQTPRYLIKTRGQQVTLSCSPISGHRSVSWYQQTPGQGLQFLFEYFSETQRNKGNFPGRFSGRQFSNSRSEMNVSTLELGDSALYLCASSLEPSGGYEQYFGPGTRLTVT.

The V gene is TRBV5-1, the J gene TRBJ1-2; a possible D gene is TRBD1 (5 bases). Deletions cut 2 bases from V and 6 bases from J, with 17 bases between. Per the germline V gene, CDR1 is SGHRS and CDR2 is YFSETQ. CDR3 size: 15 residues. The CDR3, as DNA: TGCGCCAGCAGCTTAGTTGCGGGGCGTGGAGATGGCTACACCTTC. It yields the protein CASSLVAGRGDGYTF. The variable domain in full, with the rest retrieved from reference TRBV5-1 and TRBJ1-2, is KAGVTQTPRYLIKTRGQQVTLSCSPISGHRSVSWYQQTPGQGLQFLFEYFSETQRNKGNFPGRFSGRQFSNSRSEMNVSTLELGDSALYLCASSLVAGRGDGYTFGSGTRLTVV.

The rearrangement joins TRBV7-9 to TRBJ2-7; possible D gene TRBD1, 6 bases. Germline CDR1 reads SEHNR; CDR2 reads FQNEAQ (reference sequence). Deletions cut 2 bases from V and 3 bases from J, with 14 bases between. The CDR3 sequence is 15 residues long. The CDR3 nucleotides read TGTGCCAGCAGCTTAAGTGGACAGTCAAGCTACGAGCAGTACGTC. Translated, it gives CASSLSGQSSYEQYV.

The chain combines TRBV30 with TRBJ1-6; tentative D call: TRBD1 (6 bases). Trimming removed 4 bases from V and 7 bases from J, with 14 bases in between. CDR3 length: 14 amino acids. The germline V gene encodes CDR1 GTSNPN and CDR2 SVGIG (reference sequence). CDR3 protein: CAWTSGTGNSPLHF. CDR3 coding DNA: TGTGCCTGGACCTCGGGAACAGGGAATTCACCCCTCCACTTT.

The J gene is TRBJ2-6, the V gene TRBV25-1; D gene uncertain. The CDR3 is 17 residues long. Trimming took 6 bases from V and 0 from J, leaving 15 bases between them. Germline loops: CDR1 MGHDK, CDR2 SYGVNS. CDR3 bases: TGTGCCAGCAGGAGAGGTGGAACCTCCTCTGGGGCCAACGTCCTGACTTTC. Its protein is CASRRGGTSSGANVLTF.

The chain carries TRBV20-1 and TRBJ1-5; 8 nucleotides agree with TRBD1. CDR3 length: 16 amino acids. The V gene end was trimmed by 3 bases and the J gene end by 4 bases; junction bases not matched to a gene: 11. Looked up from germline, CDR1 is DFQATT and CDR2 is SNEGSKA (reference sequence). Here the CDR3 DNA reads TGCAGTGCTAGTTCAGGCGCAGGGGGCCTGAATCAGCCCCAGCATTTT. It codes for CSASSGAGGLNQPQHF.

This chain uses TRBV4-2 with TRBJ2-3, with D unresolved. The ends were cut back, 0 bases at V and 1 base at J, with 14 bases in the middle. The CDR3 contains 17 residues. CDR1 is LGHNA, CDR2 YNFKEQ, per germline. The CDR3 DNA reads as TGTGCCAGCAGCCAAGAGCCCCCAGCGATTGGCACAGATACGCAGTATTTT. Its translation is CASSQEPPAIGTDTQYF.

The chain combines TRBV15 with TRBJ1-5, with a weak D call TRBD1 (5 bases). Trimming removed 0 bases at V and 7 bases at J, with 13 bases between. The length of the CDR3 is 15 residues. The germline gives CDR1 LNHNV, CDR2 YYDKDF (reference sequence). The CDR3 coding sequence is TGTGCCACCAGCAGAGAGAGTGGGGCGGCCCAGCCCCAGCATTTT. Amino acid sequence: CATSRESGAAQPQHF. Supplemented by reference TRBV15 and TRBJ1-5, the full variable domain reads DAMVIQNPRYQVTQFGKPVTLSCSQTLNHNVMYWYQQKSSQAPKLLFHYYDKDFNNEADTPDNFQSRRPNTSFCFLDIRSPGLGDTAMYLCATSRESGAAQPQHFGDGTRLSIL.

V usage is TRBV10-1 and J usage is TRBJ1-1, with TRBD1 identical over 9 bases. CDR3 length equals 15 residues. Germline trimming cut 8 bases from V and 1 base from J; bases unmatched to any gene: 8. In germline, CDR1 is WNHNN, CDR2 SYGVQD (reference sequence). The CDR3 nucleotides are TGCGCCAGCTCTAGGGACAGGGCGAGGAACACTGAAGCTTTCTTT. Protein product: CASSRDRARNTEAFF.

The J gene is TRBJ1-2, the V gene TRBV30; 8 nucleotides line up with TRBD1. The CDR3 is 14 amino acids. Germline lookup yields CDR1 GTSNPN and CDR2 SVGIG (reference sequence). V trimming: 1 base; J trimming: 6 bases; junction bases outside the gene matches: 7. CDR3 region: CAWSGGRGHDGYTF. In nucleotides, the CDR3 is TGTGCCTGGAGTGGGGGCAGGGGGCATGATGGCTACACCTTC.

The chain joins TRBV18 to TRBJ1-3; 10 bases are shared with TRBD1. The CDR3 is 13 amino acids. With V trimmed by 3 bases and J by 8 bases, 1 base remained unmatched. CDR1 and CDR2 from the germline V gene are KGHSH and LQKENI. This CDR3 reads CASSPGTGDTIYF. CDR3 nucleotide sequence: TGTGCCAGCTCACCTGGGACAGGGGACACCATATATTTT.

The chain carries TRBV30 and TRBJ2-3; D is possibly TRBD1 (6 bases). The V and J ends lost 4 bases and 0 bases respectively, with 11 bases between them. The CDR3 loop spans 14 amino acids. Germline V gene lookup returns CDR1 GTSNPN and CDR2 SVGIG (reference sequence). This CDR3 is CAWKPGDSTDTQYF. The CDR3 region has the DNA TGTGCCTGGAAACCAGGGGATAGCACAGATACGCAGTATTTT.

This chain links TRBV9 with TRBJ1-2, with 8 bases aligning to TRBD1. Looked up from germline, CDR1 is SGDLS and CDR2 is YYNGEE. The CDR3 covers 15 residues. The J segment lost 6 bases and the V segment lost 0 bases, leaving 7 bases of the junction unmatched. The CDR3 loop is CASSVGGTGQDGYTF. The CDR3 coding sequence is TGTGCCAGCAGCGTAGGCGGGACAGGCCAGGATGGCTACACCTTC.